The 21 T cell receptor beta chains given below trace back to one sample, sequenced in a study of T cells in narcolepsy. Method: immunoSEQ multiplex PCR; TCRdb's copy keeps in-frame clones and lacks some. The sample records about 27,000 clones, 79% being singletons. The sample comprised memory (CD45RA-) CD4+ T cells from blood. Receptors originate from a human donor in good health.

The J gene is TRBJ1-1, the V gene TRBV27; 9 positions agree with TRBD1. This CDR3 is 13 amino acids long. CDR1 and CDR2 (germline): MNHEY, SMNVEV (reference sequence). V lost 8 bases and J lost 5; bases outside the gene matches: 6. In DNA form, the CDR3 reads TGTGCCAGCCGGATGACAGGGGGGACTGAAGCTTTCTTT. Its translation is CASRMTGGTEAFF.

The chain joins TRBV27 to TRBJ1-1; a weak D match, TRBD1 (5 bases). V lost 1 base to trimming and J lost 7 bases, with 22 bases between them. From germline, CDR1 is MNHEY and CDR2 SMNVEV (reference sequence). This CDR3 comprises 17 residues. In DNA, the CDR3 is TGTGCCAGCAGTTTATGGCGGGGCCGGACTAATGCGGGTGAAGCTTTCTTT. Translation: CASSLWRGRTNAGEAFF.

In the case of this clone: Here the CDR3 omits its conserved ending phenylalanine or tryptophan, so a read error is the likely source. The chain carries TRBV11-1 and TRBJ2-7; the match to TRBD2 covers 7 bases. The CDR3 sequence is 17 residues long. Unmatched junction bases numbered 14, after V lost 5 bases and J lost 1 base. Germline V lookup: CDR1 SGHAT, CDR2 FQDESV (reference sequence). CDR3 sequence (DNA): TGTGCCAGCAGCCAAATAGGCGCCCCGGGACTATCCTACGAGCAGTACCTC. Translation gives CASSQIGAPGLSYEQYL.

The rearrangement joins TRBV7-3 to TRBJ2-3; D uncertain. The CDR3 runs 17 residues. Trimming shortened V by 5 bases and J by 6 bases, and 24 bases separated the two germline ends. Germline values: CDR1 SGHTA, CDR2 FQGTGA. The CDR3 DNA follows: TGTGCCAGCAGCCCTACAAGACACGTCTCCCCCGGGGATACGCAGTATTTT. Translated, it gives CASSPTRHVSPGDTQYF.

V and J are TRBV13 and TRBJ1-4; D might be TRBD1 (5 bases). The V gene lost 5 bases and the J gene lost 4 bases, with 11 bases spanning the gap. Per the germline V gene, CDR1 is PRHDT and CDR2 is FYEKMQ (reference sequence). The CDR3 loop spans 14 amino acids. The CDR3 region is CASSRQKINEKLFF. The DNA of the CDR3 is TGTGCCAGCAGCCGACAGAAAATTAATGAAAAACTGTTTTTT.

The CDR3 nucleotides read TGTGCCAGCGGTTGGACGCCGAACACTGAAGCTTTCTTT. It yields the protein CASGWTPNTEAFF. The J gene is TRBJ1-1, the V gene TRBV7-2, with D hard to call. Germline values: CDR1 SGHTA, CDR2 FQGNSA. This CDR3 comprises 13 residues. The V and J ends lost 8 bases and 1 base respectively, with 11 bases between them.

The table lists this clone with a count of one. J is TRBJ2-7 and V is TRBV28; the D is unclear. The CDR3 has 11 amino acids. V lost 3 bases and J 3 bases, leaving 3 bases between the germline ends. Germline CDR1 is MDHEN and CDR2 is SYDVKM. This chain's CDR3 is CASSLVYEQYF. The CDR3 nucleotides read TGTGCCAGCAGTTTGGTCTACGAGCAGTACTTC.

The rearrangement links TRBV28 to TRBJ2-5, with 7 bases lining up with TRBD1. Gene TRBJ2-7 matches the end of the DNA better, so the J call may be wrong. The CDR3 is made up of 15 amino acids. Looked up from germline, CDR1 is MDHEN and CDR2 is SYDVKM. In DNA form, the CDR3 reads TGTGCCAGCAGTTTACCAACAGGGGCCTCCTACGAGCAGTACTTC. This translates into CASSLPTGASYEQYF.

The chain has TRBV5-5 and TRBJ2-7; 8 positions match TRBD2. The germline V gene has CDR1 SGHKS and CDR2 YYEKEE (reference sequence). The CDR3 totals 14 residues. The V gene end was trimmed by 4 bases and the J gene end by 3 bases; junction bases not matched to a gene: 6. The CDR3 reads CASSPAGGFYEQYF. CDR3 coding DNA: TGTGCCAGCAGCCCGGCGGGGGGATTCTACGAGCAGTACTTC.

The chain is built from TRBV30 and TRBJ2-7; D not certain. The V gene's germline CDR1 is GTSNPN and CDR2 SVGIG (reference sequence). This CDR3 has 12 residues. Trimming took off 0 bases at V and 3 bases at J, with 6 bases between the two ends. The CDR3 DNA follows: TGTGCCTGGAGTGTAAACCGCTACGAGCAGTACTTC. It yields the protein CAWSVNRYEQYF.

This chain connects TRBV18 to TRBJ1-2; D not certain. CDR3 length equals 13 residues. Per germline, CDR1 KGHSH and CDR2 LQKENI. Trimming took 3 bases from V and 3 from J, leaving 8 bases between them. The CDR3 sequence is CASSPSDYYGYTF. CDR3 sequence (DNA): TGTGCCAGCTCACCCTCGGACTACTATGGCTACACCTTC.

Only a few counts were recorded for this clone. The chain is built from TRBV1 and TRBJ1-2. TRBV1 is deemed a pseudogene. CDR3 size: 12 residues. Here the CDR3 DNA reads TGCACCAGCAGCCAAGGGGGGAGAGACTACACCTTC. This translates into CTSSQGGRDYTF.

The chain links TRBV4-2 to TRBJ2-3, with 9 bases aligning to TRBD2. This CDR3 is 16 amino acids long. Trimming removed 4 bases from V and 3 bases from J; junction bases left unmatched: 8. The germline CDR1 and CDR2 sequences are LGHNA and YNFKEQ. CDR3 protein: CASSPRGTSRTDTQYF. In DNA form, the CDR3 reads TGTGCCAGCAGCCCCCGCGGGACTAGCAGAACAGATACGCAGTATTTT.

The genes are TRBV5-5 and TRBJ2-6; D gene uncertain. Germline-derived CDR1 and CDR2 are SGHKS and YYEKEE (reference sequence). The CDR3 has 16 residues. V lost 0 bases and J 2 bases, leaving 9 bases between the germline ends. This chain's CDR3 is CASSLASPTGANVLTF. In DNA, the CDR3 is TGTGCCAGCAGCTTGGCCAGTCCCACTGGGGCCAACGTCCTGACTTTC.

This chain uses TRBV5-1 with TRBJ1-1, with D perhaps TRBD1 (5 bases). Trimming stripped 4 bases from V and 1 base from J, with 11 bases between. CDR1 and CDR2 from the germline V gene are SGHRS and YFSETQ. This CDR3 comprises 14 residues. The CDR3 DNA follows: TGCGCCAGCAGCCCAGGGACGGGGAACACTGAAGCTTTCTTT. As protein: CASSPGTGNTEAFF.

V is TRBV20-1 and J is TRBJ2-5, with D unclear. The end of the DNA aligns better with TRBJ2-7, so the J call may be wrong. Germline V gene lookup returns CDR1 DFQATT and CDR2 SNEGSKA (reference sequence). There are 10 residues in the CDR3. CDR3 residues: CSASNNEQYF. The CDR3 DNA reads as TGCAGTGCTAGTAACAACGAGCAGTACTTC.

This rearrangement joins TRBV4-3 to TRBJ2-5, with D hard to call. Germline CDR1 reads LGHNA; CDR2 reads YSLEER. The CDR3 spans 13 residues. The V and J ends lost 3 bases and 5 bases respectively, with 10 bases between them. CDR3: CASSQLGMETQYF. The CDR3, as DNA: TGCGCCAGCAGCCAGCTGGGGATGGAGACCCAGTACTTC.

This chain uses TRBV19 with TRBJ2-1, with D uncertain. This CDR3 comprises 16 residues. Germline-derived CDR1 and CDR2 are LNHDA and SQIVND (reference sequence). Trimming removed 6 bases from V and 2 bases from J, with 17 bases in between. CDR3 residues: CASRASWVGAYNEQFF. The CDR3 DNA is TGTGCCAGTAGGGCCTCCTGGGTCGGAGCCTACAATGAGCAGTTCTTC.

This clone has just a few counts. V and J are TRBV6-1 and TRBJ1-1; weak D call: TRBD1 (5 bases). CDR1 and CDR2 from the germline V gene are MNHNS and SASEGT. The CDR3 covers 15 residues. V was trimmed by 4 bases and J by 1 base, leaving 13 bases between them. DNA for the CDR3: TGTGCCAGCAGTGGGGCCGGGACGGGGAACACTGAAGCTTTCTTT. Its protein is CASSGAGTGNTEAFF.

The chain combines TRBV28 with TRBJ1-1; TRBD1 aligns across 9 bases. This CDR3 is built from 13 residues. Germline values: CDR1 MDHEN, CDR2 SYDVKM. J gave up 11 bases and V 4 bases, and 8 bases lay outside the gene matches. DNA of the CDR3: TGTGCCAGCAGTTCGCCGGACAGGGGATTGGCTTTCTTT. Translating gives CASSSPDRGLAFF.

CDR3 sequence reads: CASGRGNSPLHF. For the CDR3, the DNA is TGTGCCAGCGGGAGGGGTAATTCACCCCTCCACTTT. The chain combines TRBV11-2 with TRBJ1-6; weak D call: TRBD1 (5 bases). CDR3 length: 12 residues. In germline, CDR1 is SGHAT, CDR2 FQNNGV. V was cut by 8 bases and J by 6 bases, with 8 bases left in between.